Listed below are T cell receptor beta chains from one sample, sequenced in a study of shared clonotypes between healthy human individuals. Libraries were prepared by immunoSEQ multiplex PCR; TCRdb keeps only in-frame clonotypes and omits some of them. This table has 2,500,000 or so clones, more than 90% appearing once. The sequenced sample consisted of naive CD4+ T cells sorted from blood. These receptor sequences come from a man aged 18 to 29 in good health. The CDR3 runs from the conserved cysteine through the conserved F or W. The order of the fields is clone size, D gene, J gene, V gene, CDR3 protein, CDR3 DNA. A D gene is named only where the DNA matches it firmly. The listing skips clone size in some rows; elsewhere it reads once, few, many or a size class.

. TRBD1 TRBJ2-1 TRBV18 CASSRDPGGEQFF TGTGCCAGCTCAAGGGACCCAGGGGGTGAGCAGTTCTTC
. . TRBJ2-2 TRBV30 CAWIPNTGELFF TGTGCCTGGATCCCCAACACCGGGGAGCTGTTTTTT
. . TRBJ1-1 TRBV11-2 CASSLGTANTEAFF TGTGCCAGCAGCTTAGGCACCGCCAACACTGAAGCTTTCTTT
. . TRBJ2-7 TRBV9 CASSPRTQDYEQYF TGTGCCAGCAGCCCTCGGACCCAGGACTACGAGCAGTACTTC
few . TRBJ1-6 TRBV28 CASSHLSPGGGNSPLHF TGTGCCAGCAGTCACCTATCGCCGGGGGGTGGTAATTCACCCCTCCACTTT
. TRBD2 TRBJ2-7 TRBV4-1 CASSPLVMAGGPNEQYF TGCGCCAGCAGCCCCTTAGTGATGGCGGGGGGGCCGAACGAGCAGTACTTC
. TRBD1 TRBJ1-5 TRBV5-1 CASSLGTGLNQPQHF TGCGCCAGCAGCTTGGGGACAGGACTGAATCAGCCCCAGCATTTT
. . TRBJ2-2 TRBV9 CASSTNGQRWLFF TGTGCCAGCAGCACAAACGGGCAGAGGTGGCTGTTTTTT
. . TRBJ2-3 TRBV2 CASYRGSKGADTQYF TGTGCCAGCTATCGGGGCAGTAAGGGCGCAGATACGCAGTATTTT
. . TRBJ1-1 TRBV2 CASRSWGDDFEAFF TGTGCCAGCCGGTCCTGGGGGGATGATTTTGAAGCTTTCTTT
. TRBD1 TRBJ2-3 TRBV10-2 CASSLDRGTGDTQYF TGCGCCAGCAGTCTCGACAGGGGAACGGGAGATACGCAGTATTTT
. . TRBJ1-3 TRBV7-2 CASSLGPQGIGGNTIYF TGTGCCAGCAGCTTAGGCCCCCAGGGGATAGGTGGAAACACCATATATTTT
. TRBD2 TRBJ2-3 TRBV5-4 CASSLGTSGPTDTQYF TGTGCCAGCAGCCTCGGGACTAGCGGACCCACAGATACGCAGTATTTT
. . TRBJ2-7 TRBV10-3 CAISESRTASYEQYF TGTGCCATCAGTGAGTCTAGGACAGCCTCCTACGAGCAGTACTTC
. . TRBJ1-2 TRBV2 CASSEMAVDWYGYTF TGTGCCAGCAGTGAAATGGCAGTCGACTGGTACGGCTACACCTTC
. TRBD1 TRBJ2-5 TRBV11-2 CASRSAGQGLGETQYF TGTGCCAGCAGGTCAGCGGGACAGGGCCTGGGGGAGACCCAGTACTTC
. . TRBJ2-7 TRBV6-5 CASSYVGGTYEQYF TGTGCCAGCAGTTACGTCGGGGGAACCTACGAGCAGTACTTC